This T cell receptor beta chain was identified in a study of T cell responses to AZD1222 COVID-19 vaccine. Study-wide results and limits: Only a handful of AZD1222 recipients, six or seven in all, had baseline seropositivity. Donors in the cohort were predominantly white British and more often female, and clonal diversity was possibly underestimated.

Repertoires were generated with immunoSEQ multiplex PCR, while TCRdb's copy carries only in-frame clones and drops some. Altogether some 150,000 clones are present, 70% to 90% being singletons, with the ten largest covering 4.3%. This clone has just one count. Its matching antigen is unknown. CDR1 is SGHVS and CDR2 is FNYEAQ in the germline V gene. The ends were cut back, 5 bases at V and 6 bases at J, with 26 bases in the middle. This CDR3 is 17 amino acids long. This TCR was sampled from an adult who received the MenACWY meningococcal vaccine as a control. The sample consisted of peripheral blood, taken 28 days after the second dose of the MenACWY control vaccine. The V and J genes are TRBV7-6 and TRBJ2-7; maybe TRBD2 (5 bases). As DNA, the CDR3 is TGTGCCAGCAGCCCTCAGCTAGGCCGGGCGTCGGGGAGCGAGCAGTACTTC. Residues: CASSPQLGRASGSEQYF.